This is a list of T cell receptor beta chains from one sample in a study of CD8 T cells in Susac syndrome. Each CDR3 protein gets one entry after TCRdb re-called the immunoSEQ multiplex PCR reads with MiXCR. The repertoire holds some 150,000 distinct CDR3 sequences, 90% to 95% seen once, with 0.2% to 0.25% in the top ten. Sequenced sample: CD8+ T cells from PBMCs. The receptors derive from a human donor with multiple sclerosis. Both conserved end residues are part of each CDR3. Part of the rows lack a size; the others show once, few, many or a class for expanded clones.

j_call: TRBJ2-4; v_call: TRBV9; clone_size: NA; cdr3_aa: CASSGRTEKNIQYF
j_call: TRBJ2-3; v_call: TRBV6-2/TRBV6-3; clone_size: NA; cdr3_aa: CASTPNSRTDTQYF
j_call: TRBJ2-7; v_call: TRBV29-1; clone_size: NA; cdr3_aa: CSVGGYEQYF
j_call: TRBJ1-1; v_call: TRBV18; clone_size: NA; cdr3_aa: CASSPRQGNTEAFF
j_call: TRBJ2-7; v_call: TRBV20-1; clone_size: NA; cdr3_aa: CSARERLGLEGYEQYF
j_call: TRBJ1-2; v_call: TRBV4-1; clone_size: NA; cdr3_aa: CASSQLQGDWDYGYTF
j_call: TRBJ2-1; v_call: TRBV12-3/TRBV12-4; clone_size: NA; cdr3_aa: CASSLLGTSGEEQFF
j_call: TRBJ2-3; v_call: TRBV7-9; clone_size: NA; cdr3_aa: CASSLLLAGLADTQYF
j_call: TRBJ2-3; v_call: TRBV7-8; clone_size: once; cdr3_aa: CASTLGGWGRSADTQYF
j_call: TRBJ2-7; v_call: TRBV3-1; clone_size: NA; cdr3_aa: CASSHGIVYEQYF
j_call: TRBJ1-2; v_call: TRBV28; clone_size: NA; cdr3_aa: CASSLSRGQGAQSYTF
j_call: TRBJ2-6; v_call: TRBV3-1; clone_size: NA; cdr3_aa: CASSQDLSSGANVLTF
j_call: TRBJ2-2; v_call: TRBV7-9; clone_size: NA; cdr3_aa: CASSSKQGSGELFF
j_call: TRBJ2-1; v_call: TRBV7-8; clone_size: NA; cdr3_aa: CASSLGAGDNEQFF
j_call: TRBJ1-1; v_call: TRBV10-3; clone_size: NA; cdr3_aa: CAIRLTGTGTEAFF
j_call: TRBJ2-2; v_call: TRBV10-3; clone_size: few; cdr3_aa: CAIREDLSTGELFF
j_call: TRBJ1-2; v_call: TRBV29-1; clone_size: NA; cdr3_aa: CSVGTGGSGYTF
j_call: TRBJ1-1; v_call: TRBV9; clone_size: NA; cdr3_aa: CASSVAVATEAFF
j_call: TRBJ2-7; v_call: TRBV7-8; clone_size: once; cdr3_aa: CASSLERGQGPYEQYF
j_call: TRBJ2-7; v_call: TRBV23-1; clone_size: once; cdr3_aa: CASSHSAATGGSYEQYF
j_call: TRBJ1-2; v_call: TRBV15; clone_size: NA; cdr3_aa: CATSDPWDREYGYTF
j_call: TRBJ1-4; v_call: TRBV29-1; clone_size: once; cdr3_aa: CSGTDRIGEKLFF
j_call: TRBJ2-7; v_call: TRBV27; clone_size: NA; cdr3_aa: CASSLDGVGYEQYF
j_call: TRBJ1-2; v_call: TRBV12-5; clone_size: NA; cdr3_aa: CASGFPGTGDGYTF
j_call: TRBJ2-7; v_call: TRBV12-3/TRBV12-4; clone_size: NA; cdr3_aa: CASRRDTSYEQYF
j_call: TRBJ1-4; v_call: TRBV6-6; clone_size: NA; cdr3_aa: CASSSTRATNEKLFF
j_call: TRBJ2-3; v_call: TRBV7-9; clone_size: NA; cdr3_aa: CASSLGSAALTTDTQYF
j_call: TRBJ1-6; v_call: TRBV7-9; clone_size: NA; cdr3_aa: CASRPDRAYSPLHF
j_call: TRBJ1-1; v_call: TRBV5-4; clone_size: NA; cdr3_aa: CASSLRAGGLVLNTEAFF
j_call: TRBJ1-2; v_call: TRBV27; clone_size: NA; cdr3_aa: CASSLSRGDYGYTF
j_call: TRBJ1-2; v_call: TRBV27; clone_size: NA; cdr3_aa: CASSGAGTTYGYTF
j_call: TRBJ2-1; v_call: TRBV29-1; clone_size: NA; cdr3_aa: CSAVRDTHNEQFF
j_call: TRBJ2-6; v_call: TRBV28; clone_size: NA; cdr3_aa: CASSPRRAGDAGANVLTF
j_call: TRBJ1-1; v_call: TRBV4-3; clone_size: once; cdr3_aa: CASSQDRTAVARAFF
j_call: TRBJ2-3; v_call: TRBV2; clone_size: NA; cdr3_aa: CARTTDTQYF
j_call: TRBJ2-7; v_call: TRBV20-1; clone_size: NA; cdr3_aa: CSAIQGREQYF
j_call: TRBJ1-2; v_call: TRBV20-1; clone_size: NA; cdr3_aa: CSARDLEQGRYYGYTF
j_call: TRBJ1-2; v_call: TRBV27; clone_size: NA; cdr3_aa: CASGSGSGYGYTF
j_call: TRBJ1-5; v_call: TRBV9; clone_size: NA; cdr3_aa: CASSVFPTGLSPPYSNQPQHF
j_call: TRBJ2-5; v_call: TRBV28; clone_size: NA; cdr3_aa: CASSRLADKQETQYF
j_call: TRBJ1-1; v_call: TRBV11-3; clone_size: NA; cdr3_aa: CASSTSPGDTEAFF
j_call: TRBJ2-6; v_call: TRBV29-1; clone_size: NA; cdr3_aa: CSVDFQGRSGANVLTF
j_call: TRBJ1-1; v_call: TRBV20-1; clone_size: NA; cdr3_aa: CSASDRVGNTEAFF
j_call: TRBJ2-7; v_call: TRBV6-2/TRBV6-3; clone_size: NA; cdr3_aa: CASAPNRGNSYEQYF
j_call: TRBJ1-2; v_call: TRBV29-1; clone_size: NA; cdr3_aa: CSVGDRSKDGYTF
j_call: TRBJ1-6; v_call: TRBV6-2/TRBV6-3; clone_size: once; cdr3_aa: CASSLFRSPLHF
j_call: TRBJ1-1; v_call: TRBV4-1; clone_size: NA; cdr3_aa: CASSQRTGPATEAFF
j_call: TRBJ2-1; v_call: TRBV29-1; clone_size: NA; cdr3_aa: CSVEGFGRGSYNEQFF
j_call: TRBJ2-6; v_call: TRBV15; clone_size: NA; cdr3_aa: CATSRDQGSGANVLTF
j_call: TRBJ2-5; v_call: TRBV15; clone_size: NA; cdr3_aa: CATASLAPETQYF
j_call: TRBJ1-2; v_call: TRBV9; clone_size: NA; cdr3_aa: CASSVSGGYGYTF
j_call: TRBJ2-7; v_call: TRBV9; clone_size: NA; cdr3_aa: CASSIGTGAYEQYF
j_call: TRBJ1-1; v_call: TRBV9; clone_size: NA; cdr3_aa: CASSVRQGLEAFF
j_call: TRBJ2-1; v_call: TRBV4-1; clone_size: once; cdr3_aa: CASSQAGIGEQFF
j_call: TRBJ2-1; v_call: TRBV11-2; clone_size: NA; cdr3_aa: CASTEGGDEQFF